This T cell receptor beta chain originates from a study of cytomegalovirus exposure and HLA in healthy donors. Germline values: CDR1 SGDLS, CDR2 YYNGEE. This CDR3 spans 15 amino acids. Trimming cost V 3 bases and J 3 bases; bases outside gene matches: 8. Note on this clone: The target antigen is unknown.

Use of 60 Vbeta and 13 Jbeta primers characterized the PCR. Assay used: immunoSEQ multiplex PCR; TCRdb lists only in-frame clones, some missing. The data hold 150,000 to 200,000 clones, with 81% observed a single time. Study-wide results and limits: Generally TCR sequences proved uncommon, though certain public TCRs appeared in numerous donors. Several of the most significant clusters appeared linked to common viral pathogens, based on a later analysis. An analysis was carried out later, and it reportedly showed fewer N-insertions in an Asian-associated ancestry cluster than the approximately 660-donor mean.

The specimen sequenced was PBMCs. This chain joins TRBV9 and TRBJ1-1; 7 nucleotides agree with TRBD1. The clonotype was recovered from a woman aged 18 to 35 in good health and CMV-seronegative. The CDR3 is CASSGGQRWDTEAFF. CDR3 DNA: TGTGCCAGCAGCGGGGGACAGCGTTGGGACACTGAAGCTTTCTTT.